The 2 T cell receptor beta chains in this list originate from one sample, sequenced in a study of blood T cell repertoires in COVID-19. Using immunoSEQ multiplex PCR, the repertoire was profiled, and TCRdb retains in-frame clones only, with some absent. The data hold a few hundred thousand clones, with around 87% observed a single time. Material for sequencing was PBMCs or T cells enriched from blood (not recorded which). The receptors here all came from a man aged 35-49 years in a cohort exposed to, infected with or recovered from COVID-19 (not recorded which).

The chain joins TRBV3-1 (or the pseudogene TRBV3-2) to TRBJ1-3, with unresolved D. Germline V CDR1 and CDR2: LGHDT, YNNKEL (reference sequence). This CDR3 has 13 residues. V was pared by 4 bases and J by 4 bases, with 8 bases between. CDR3 residues: CASSPGEGNTIYF. The CDR3 coding sequence is TGTGCCAGCAGCCCCGGGGAGGGAAACACCATATATTTT.

The J gene is TRBJ2-2, the V gene TRBV29-1, with 7 bases fitting TRBD1. The CDR3 extends over 13 amino acids. Germline V CDR1 and CDR2: SQVTM, ANQGSEA. With V trimmed by 3 bases and J by 4 bases, 2 bases remained unmatched. DNA of the CDR3: TGCAGCGTTGAGCGGACAGGCACCGGGGAGCTGTTTTTT. This sequence encodes CSVERTGTGELFF.